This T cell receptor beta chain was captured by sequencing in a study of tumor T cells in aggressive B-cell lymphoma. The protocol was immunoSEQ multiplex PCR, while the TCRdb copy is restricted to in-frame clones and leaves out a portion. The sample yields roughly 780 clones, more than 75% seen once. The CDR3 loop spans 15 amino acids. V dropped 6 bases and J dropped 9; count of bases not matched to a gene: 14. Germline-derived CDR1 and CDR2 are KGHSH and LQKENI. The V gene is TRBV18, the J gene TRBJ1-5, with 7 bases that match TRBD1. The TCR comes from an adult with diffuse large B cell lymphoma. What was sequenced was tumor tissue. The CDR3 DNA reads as TGTGCCAGCTCGCCTGATACAGGGGCTGATCCGCCCCAGCATTTT. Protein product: CASSPDTGADPPQHF. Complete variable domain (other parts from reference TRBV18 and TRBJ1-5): NAGVMQNPRHLVRRRGQEARLRCSPMKGHSHVYWYRQLPEEGLKFMVYLQKENIIDESGMPKERFSAEFPKEGPSILRIQQVVRGDSAAYFCASSPDTGADPPQHFGDGTRLSIL.